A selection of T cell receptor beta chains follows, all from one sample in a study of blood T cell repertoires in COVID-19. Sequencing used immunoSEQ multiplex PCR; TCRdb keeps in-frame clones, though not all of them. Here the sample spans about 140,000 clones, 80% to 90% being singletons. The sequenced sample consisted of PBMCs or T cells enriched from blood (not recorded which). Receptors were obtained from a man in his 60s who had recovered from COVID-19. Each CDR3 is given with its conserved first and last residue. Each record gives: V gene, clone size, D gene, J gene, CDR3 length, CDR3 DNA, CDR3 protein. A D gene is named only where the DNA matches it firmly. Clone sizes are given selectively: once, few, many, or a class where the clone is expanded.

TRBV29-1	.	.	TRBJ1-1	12	TGCAGCGCCCGGGGGGCGAACACTGAAGCTTTCTTT	CSARGANTEAFF
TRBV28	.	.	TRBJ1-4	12	TGTGCCAGCAGTTCGGGGATGGAAAAACTGTTTTTT	CASSSGMEKLFF
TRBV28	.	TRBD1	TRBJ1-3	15	TGTGCCAGCAGTTCCCCTACAGGGGCCGGAAACACCATATATTTT	CASSSPTGAGNTIYF
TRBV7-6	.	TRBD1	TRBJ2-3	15	TGTGCCAGCAGCTTAGAGGGGACAGGGGCAGATACGCAGTATTTT	CASSLEGTGADTQYF
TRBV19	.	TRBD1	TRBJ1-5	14	TGTGCCAGTAGCCCTACAGGGGTTATTCAGCCCCAGCATTTT	CASSPTGVIQPQHF
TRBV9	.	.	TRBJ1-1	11	TGTGCCTCAGGGATAAACACTGAAGCTTTCTTT	CASGINTEAFF
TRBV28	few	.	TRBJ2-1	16	TGTGCCAGCACCCCGAATAGCGGCCACACCTACAATGAGCAGTTCTTC	CASTPNSGHTYNEQFF
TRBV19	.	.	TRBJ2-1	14	TGTGCCAGTACTCCGGACAGAACCTACAATGAGCAGTTCTTC	CASTPDRTYNEQFF
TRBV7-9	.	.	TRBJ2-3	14	TGTGCCAGCAGCTTACGAACAATTACAGATACGCAGTATTTT	CASSLRTITDTQYF
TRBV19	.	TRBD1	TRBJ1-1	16	TGTGCCAGTAGTATAGACCGGACAGGGAGGACCACTGAAGCTTTCTTT	CASSIDRTGRTTEAFF
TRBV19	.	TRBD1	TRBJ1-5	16	TGTGCCAGTAGTTCCGGGACAGACCCTAGCAATCAGCCCCAGCATTTT	CASSSGTDPSNQPQHF
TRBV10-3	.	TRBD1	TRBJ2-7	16	TGTGCCATCAGTGAGACGGACAGGAAGCCCACCTACGAGCAGTACTTC	CAISETDRKPTYEQYF
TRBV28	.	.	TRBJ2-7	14	TGTGCCAGCAGCGAACACACGCGGGGCTACGAGCAGTACTTC	CASSEHTRGYEQYF
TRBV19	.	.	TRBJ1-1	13	TGTGCCAGTAGTATAGGTACTAACACTGAAGCTTTCTTT	CASSIGTNTEAFF
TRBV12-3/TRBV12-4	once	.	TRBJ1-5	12	TGTGCCAGCAGCAGGGACAATCAGCCCCAGCATTTT	CASSRDNQPQHF
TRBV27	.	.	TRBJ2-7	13	TGTGCCAGCAGTTTATCTCAGGGTTCGGAGCAGTACTTC	CASSLSQGSEQYF
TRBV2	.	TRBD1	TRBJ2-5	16	TGTGCCAGCAGTATTTTAGGACAGGGGGCATCAGAGACCCAGTACTTC	CASSILGQGASETQYF
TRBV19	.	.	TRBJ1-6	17	TGTGCCAGTAGTGTACGGGACACTCCCTTTTCCTCGGAACCCCTCCACTTT	CASSVRDTPFSSEPLHF
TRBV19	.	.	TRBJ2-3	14	TGTGCCAGTAGGTCGGGCCTAGCGCCAGATACGCAGTATTTT	CASRSGLAPDTQYF
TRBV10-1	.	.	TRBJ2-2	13	TGCGCCAGCAGTAGCCCCAACACCGGGGAGCTGTTTTTT	CASSSPNTGELFF
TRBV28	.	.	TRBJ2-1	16	TGTGCCAGCAGTTCGCCGGGGAGTTCTGTGAACGGCGAGCAGTTCTTC	CASSSPGSSVNGEQFF
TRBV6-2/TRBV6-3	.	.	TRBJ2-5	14	TGTGCCAGCAGTTCCCTCGCGGGGGCTGGGACCCAGTACTTC	CASSSLAGAGTQYF
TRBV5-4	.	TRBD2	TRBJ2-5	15	TGTGCCAGCAGCTTGTTGGTAGCGGGGAAAGAGACCCAGTACTTC	CASSLLVAGKETQYF
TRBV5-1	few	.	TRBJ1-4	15	TGCGCCAGCACCAGGGAGGGCCCAACTAATGAAAAACTGTTTTTT	CASTREGPTNEKLFF
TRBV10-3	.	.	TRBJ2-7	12	TGTGCCATCAGTGAGGCGGACAACGAGCAGTACTTC	CAISEADNEQYF
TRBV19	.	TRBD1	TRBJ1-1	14	TGTGCCAGTAGGCAGGGGGCCCAAGGCTCTGAAGCTTTCTTT	CASRQGAQGSEAFF
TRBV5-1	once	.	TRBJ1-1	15	TGCGCCAGCAGCTTGGTGCCAGGCATGAACACTGAAGCTTTCTTT	CASSLVPGMNTEAFF
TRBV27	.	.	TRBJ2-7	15	TGTGCCAGCAGTTTAGTGGGTGGGACTCTTTCCGAGCAGTACTTC	CASSLVGGTLSEQYF
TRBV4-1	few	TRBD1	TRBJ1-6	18	TGCGCCAGCAGCCAAGGTCGGACAGGGCCATACTATAATTCACCCCTCCACTTT	CASSQGRTGPYYNSPLHF
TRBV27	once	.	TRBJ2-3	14	TGTGCCAGCACCGGACAAAGGAGCACAGATACGCAGTATTTT	CASTGQRSTDTQYF
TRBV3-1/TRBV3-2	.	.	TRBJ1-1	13	TGTGCCAGCAGCCAAGATTTGACTTTTGAAGCTTTCTTT	CASSQDLTFEAFF
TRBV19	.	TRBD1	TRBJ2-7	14	TGTGCCAGTAGTTTCGGGACAGGGTATTACGAGCAGTACTTC	CASSFGTGYYEQYF
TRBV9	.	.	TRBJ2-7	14	TGTGCCAGCAGCGTAGGCTCCGGTTCCTACGAGCAGTACTTC	CASSVGSGSYEQYF
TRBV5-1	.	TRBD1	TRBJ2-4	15	TGCGCCAGCAGCTTATACTTAGGACAGGGAAACATTCAGTACTTC	CASSLYLGQGNIQYF
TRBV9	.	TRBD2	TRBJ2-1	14	TGTGCCAGCAGCAAGACTAGCGCCAACAATGAGCAGTTCTTC	CASSKTSANNEQFF